This entry features one TCR beta chain sequence. The antigen is undetermined. Some clones are missing from TCRdb's copy, which holds only in-frame ones; the method was immunoSEQ multiplex PCR. The data show about 76,000 clones, 80% to 90% seen once. These data are taken from a study of OX40 agonist ivuxolimab in advanced cancers. For the study at large: Ivuxolimab, an antibody that agonizes OX40 (CD134), was administered to the patients. Dose-escalation patients were diagnosed with hepatocellular carcinoma, melanoma, renal cell cancer or head and neck cancer. Overall study findings and caveats: Partial responders receiving 0.1-3.0 mg/kg showed among the lowest clonal expansion.

Trimming took 0 bases from V and 4 from J, leaving 9 bases between them. The germline V gene encodes CDR1 MNHEY and CDR2 SVGAGI. This CDR3 is 14 amino acids long. The material sequenced was CD4+ or CD8+ T cells sorted from blood, taken in a trial of the OX40 agonist ivuxolimab. The source is an adult with an advanced solid tumor such as melanoma, head and neck, liver or kidney cancer. This chain connects TRBV6-5 to TRBJ1-2; D gene unclear. This CDR3 is CASSYSYDTYGYTF. DNA of the CDR3: TGTGCCAGCAGTTACTCCTACGACACCTATGGCTACACCTTC.